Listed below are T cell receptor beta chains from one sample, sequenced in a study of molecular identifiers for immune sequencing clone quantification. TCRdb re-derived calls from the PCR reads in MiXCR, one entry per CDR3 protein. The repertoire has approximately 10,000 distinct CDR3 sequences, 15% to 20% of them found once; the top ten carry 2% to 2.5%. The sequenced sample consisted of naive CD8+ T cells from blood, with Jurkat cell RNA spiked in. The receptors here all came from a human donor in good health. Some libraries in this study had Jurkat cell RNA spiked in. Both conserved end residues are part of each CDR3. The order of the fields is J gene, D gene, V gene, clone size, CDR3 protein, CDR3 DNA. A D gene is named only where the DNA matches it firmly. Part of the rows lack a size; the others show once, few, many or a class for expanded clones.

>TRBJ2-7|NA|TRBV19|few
CASSIGQGSYEQYF
TGTGCCAGTAGTATCGGCCAAGGTTCCTACGAGCAGTACTTC
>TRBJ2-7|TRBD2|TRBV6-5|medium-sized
CASSYPPGLAGRYEQYF
TGTGCCAGCAGTTACCCTCCAGGACTAGCGGGAAGATACGAGCAGTACTTC
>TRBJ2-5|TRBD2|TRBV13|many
CASSSTTGLAEYQETQYF
TGTGCCAGCAGCTCAACTACCGGACTAGCGGAGTACCAAGAGACCCAGTACTTC
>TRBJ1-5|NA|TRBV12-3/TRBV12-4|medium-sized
CASSWKGFNQPQHF
TGTGCCAGCAGTTGGAAGGGGTTCAATCAGCCCCAGCATTTT
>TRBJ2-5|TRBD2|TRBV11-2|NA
CASSLGASGQETQYF
TGTGCCAGCAGCTTAGGGGCTAGCGGACAAGAGACCCAGTACTTC
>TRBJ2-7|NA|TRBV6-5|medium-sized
CASSYVQGYSYEQYF
TGTGCCAGCAGTTACGTCCAGGGTTACTCCTACGAGCAGTACTTC
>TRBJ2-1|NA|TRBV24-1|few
CATSEPGTYSVDGQFF
TGTGCCACCAGTGAGCCCGGGACTTATTCGGTCGATGGGCAGTTCTTC
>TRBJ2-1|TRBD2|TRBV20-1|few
CSARNPIAGGPGQFF
TGCAGTGCTAGAAACCCAATAGCGGGAGGGCCGGGGCAGTTCTTC
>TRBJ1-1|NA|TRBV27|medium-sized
CASYTPTENTEAFF
TGTGCCAGCTATACTCCGACAGAGAACACTGAAGCTTTCTTT
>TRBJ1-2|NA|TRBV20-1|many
CSASSPYGYTF
TGCAGTGCTAGTTCGCCATATGGCTACACCTTC
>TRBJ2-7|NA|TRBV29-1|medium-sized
CSVVPRGGYEQYF
TGCAGCGTTGTCCCCAGGGGAGGGTACGAGCAGTACTTC
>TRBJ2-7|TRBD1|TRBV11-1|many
CASRGQGGSSYEQYF
TGTGCCAGCAGGGGACAGGGGGGAAGCTCCTACGAGCAGTACTTC
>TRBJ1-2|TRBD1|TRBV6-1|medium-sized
CASSGLGQNYGYTF
TGTGCCAGCAGTGGACTGGGACAGAACTATGGCTACACCTTC
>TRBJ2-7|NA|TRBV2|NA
CASVRTLYEQYF
TGTGCCAGCGTCCGGACACTCTACGAGCAGTACTTC
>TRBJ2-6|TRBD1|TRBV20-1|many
CSATQPGQGSPGANVLTF
TGCAGTGCTACTCAACCGGGACAGGGGAGTCCTGGGGCCAACGTCCTGACTTTC
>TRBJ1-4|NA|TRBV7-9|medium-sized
CASTSGATTNEKLFF
TGTGCCAGCACCTCCGGGGCAACGACTAATGAAAAACTGTTTTTT
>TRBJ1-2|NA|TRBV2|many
CASSDRAEGYGYTF
TGTGCCAGCAGTGACAGGGCAGAGGGCTATGGCTACACCTTC
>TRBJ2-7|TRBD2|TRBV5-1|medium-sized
CASRSGYSGSLGEQYF
TGCGCCAGTCGCTCTGGCTATAGCGGGAGCTTAGGGGAGCAGTACTTC
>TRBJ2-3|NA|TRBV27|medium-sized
CASTRGRATDTQYF
TGTGCCAGCACTCGAGGCAGAGCCACAGATACGCAGTATTTT
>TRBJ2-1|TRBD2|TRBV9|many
CASSVEPGLVITEQFF
TGTGCCAGCAGCGTCGAACCGGGACTAGTAATCACTGAGCAGTTCTTC
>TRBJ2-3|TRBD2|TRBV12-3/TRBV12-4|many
CASSFGGRADTQYF
TGTGCCAGCAGTTTTGGGGGGAGGGCGGATACGCAGTATTTT
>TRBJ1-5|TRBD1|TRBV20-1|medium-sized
CSASGTENQPQHF
TGCAGTGCTAGCGGGACAGAAAATCAGCCCCAGCATTTT
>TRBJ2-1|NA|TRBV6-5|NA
CASSPFGSASGYNEQFF
TGTGCCAGCAGTCCATTTGGCTCGGCCAGTGGGTACAATGAGCAGTTCTTC
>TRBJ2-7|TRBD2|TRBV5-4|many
CASSFAPGGAYEQYF
TGTGCCAGCAGCTTTGCCCCGGGAGGAGCCTACGAGCAGTACTTC
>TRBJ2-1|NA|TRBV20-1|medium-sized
CSATTTISPGLRSYNEQFF
TGCAGTGCAACCACCACTATATCCCCTGGCTTGAGGTCCTACAATGAGCAGTTCTTC
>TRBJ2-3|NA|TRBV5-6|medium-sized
CASSPLAVGAQDTQYF
TGTGCCAGCAGCCCTTTAGCGGTAGGGGCCCAAGATACGCAGTATTTT
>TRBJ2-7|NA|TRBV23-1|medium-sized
CASSQGLQYF
TGCGCCAGCAGTCAGGGGTTGCAGTACTTC
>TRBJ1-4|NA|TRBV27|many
CASGRVVGATNEKLFF
TGTGCCAGCGGACGGGTCGTGGGAGCAACTAATGAAAAACTGTTTTTT
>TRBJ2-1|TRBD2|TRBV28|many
CASSPGLVLEQFF
TGTGCCAGCAGCCCGGGACTAGTACTTGAGCAGTTCTTC
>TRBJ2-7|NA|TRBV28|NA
CASLGGDTYEQYF
TGTGCCAGCCTGGGAGGAGACACCTACGAGCAGTACTTC
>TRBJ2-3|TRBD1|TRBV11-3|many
CASSLWTGSSTDTQYF
TGTGCCAGCAGCCTATGGACAGGGTCTAGCACAGATACGCAGTATTTT
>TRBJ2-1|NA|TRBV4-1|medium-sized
CASSQQFPIEESYNEQFF
TGCGCCAGCAGCCAACAGTTTCCTATCGAAGAATCCTACAATGAGCAGTTCTTC
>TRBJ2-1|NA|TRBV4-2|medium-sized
CASSSRDNEQFF
TGTGCCAGCAGCTCGAGAGACAATGAGCAGTTCTTC
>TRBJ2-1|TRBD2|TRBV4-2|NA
CASSQELAGVYMIRQFF
TGTGCCAGCAGCCAAGAACTAGCGGGAGTGTATATGATAAGGCAGTTCTTC
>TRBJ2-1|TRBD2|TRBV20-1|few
CSATPTSGHYNEQFF
TGCAGTGCTACCCCGACTAGCGGCCACTACAATGAGCAGTTCTTC
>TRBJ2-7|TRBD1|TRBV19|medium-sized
CASSPGQGPYEQYF
TGTGCCAGTAGTCCGGGACAGGGCCCTTACGAGCAGTACTTC
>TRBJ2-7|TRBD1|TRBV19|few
CASSVNPGGEQHF
TGTGCCAGTTCAGTTAACCCAGGGGGCGAGCAGCACTTC
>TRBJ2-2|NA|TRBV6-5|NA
CASSLSSTHLLTGELFF
TGTGCCAGCAGTCTCTCCTCGACTCATCTTCTTACCGGGGAGCTGTTTTTT
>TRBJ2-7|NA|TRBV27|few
CASSPHCYEQYF
TGTGCCAGCAGTCCCCACTGCTACGAGCAGTACTTC
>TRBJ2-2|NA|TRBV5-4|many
CASSSNTGELFF
TGTGCCAGCAGCTCGAACACCGGGGAGCTGTTTTTT
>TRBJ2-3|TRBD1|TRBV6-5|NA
CASGAILMQGASTDTQYF
TGTGCCAGCGGAGCCATACTAATGCAGGGGGCAAGCACTGATACGCAGTATTTT
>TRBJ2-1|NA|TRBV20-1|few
CSARGHLGERYNEQFF
TGCAGTGCTAGAGGTCATCTCGGGGAAAGGTACAATGAGCAGTTCTTC
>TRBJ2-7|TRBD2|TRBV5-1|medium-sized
CASSPEGAGVGYEQYF
TGCGCCAGCAGCCCAGAAGGGGCGGGAGTCGGATACGAGCAGTACTTC